Sequencing of this T cell receptor beta chain was carried out in a study of tumour-infiltrating T cells in Burkitt lymphoma. V was pared by 4 bases and J by 4 bases, with 14 bases between. This CDR3 is built from 14 residues. From germline, CDR1 is SGHNT and CDR2 YYREEE (reference sequence). The table came from immunoSEQ multiplex PCR; TCRdb's copy has only in-frame clones and leaves some out. The sample has more than 45,000 clones, approximately 31% seen once. The clonotype originates from a human donor with Burkitt lymphoma. Sequencing used tumor tissue. The chain links TRBV5-4 to TRBJ1-2, with D perhaps TRBD1 (5 bases). The CDR3 is CASSAGGTRYGYTF. As DNA, the CDR3 is TGTGCCAGCAGCGCTGGGGGGACGCGCTATGGCTACACCTTC.